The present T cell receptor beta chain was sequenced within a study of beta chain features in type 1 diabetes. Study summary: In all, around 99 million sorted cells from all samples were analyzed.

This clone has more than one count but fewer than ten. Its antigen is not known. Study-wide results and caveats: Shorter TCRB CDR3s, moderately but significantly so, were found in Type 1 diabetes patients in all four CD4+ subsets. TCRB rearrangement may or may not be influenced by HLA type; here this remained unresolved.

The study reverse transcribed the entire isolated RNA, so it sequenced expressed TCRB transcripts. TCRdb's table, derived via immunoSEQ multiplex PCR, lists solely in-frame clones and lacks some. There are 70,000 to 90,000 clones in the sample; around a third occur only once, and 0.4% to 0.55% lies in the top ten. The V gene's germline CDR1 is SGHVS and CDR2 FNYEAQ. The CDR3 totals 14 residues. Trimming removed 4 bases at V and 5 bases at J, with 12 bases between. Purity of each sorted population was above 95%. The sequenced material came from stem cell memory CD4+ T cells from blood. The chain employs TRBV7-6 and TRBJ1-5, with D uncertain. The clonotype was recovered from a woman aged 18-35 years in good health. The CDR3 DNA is TGTGCCAGCAGCTCGTTCGGTCCGGATCAGCCCCAGCATTTT. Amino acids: CASSSFGPDQPQHF. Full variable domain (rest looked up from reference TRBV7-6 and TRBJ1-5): GAGVSQSPRYKVTKRGQDVALRCDPISGHVSLYWYRQALGQGPEFLTYFNYEAQQDKSGLPNDRFSAERPEGSISTLTIQRTEQRDSAMYRCASSSFGPDQPQHFGDGTRLSIL.